This is a list of T cell receptor beta chains from one sample in a study of blood T cell repertoires in COVID-19. TCRdb keeps only in-frame clones here, not all; method: immunoSEQ multiplex PCR. This table holds about 150,000 clones, 80% found once. The specimen sequenced was peripheral blood. These receptors all stem from a man aged 60-69 years with active or convalescent COVID-19. Each CDR3 is given with its conserved first and last residue. A D gene is named only where the DNA matches it firmly. Expanded clones are given a class, and other clones once, few, many or no size at all.

d_gene | abundance | j_gene | v_gene | CDR3nt | CDR3aa
NA | NA | TRBJ2-7 | TRBV2 | TGTGCCAGCAGTGTGATTGGCACCTACGAGCAGTACTTC | CASSVIGTYEQYF
TRBD1 | NA | TRBJ1-5 | TRBV7-2 | TGTGCCAGCAGCTTCCCGGGACAGGGGGCGGGACAGCCCCAGCATTTT | CASSFPGQGAGQPQHF
TRBD1 | NA | TRBJ2-7 | TRBV5-5 | TGTGCCAGCAGCTTCGACAGGGAGTCCTACGAGCAGTACTTC | CASSFDRESYEQYF
NA | NA | TRBJ1-4 | TRBV2 | TGTGCCAGCAGTGAAGACAGACCGAGCACTAATGAAAAACTGTTTTTT | CASSEDRPSTNEKLFF
NA | NA | TRBJ1-1 | TRBV7-9 | TGTGCCAGCAGCGCCTTTGTCTCGGGGGGGGCGGAAGCTTTCTTT | CASSAFVSGGAEAFF
TRBD2 | once | TRBJ2-2 | TRBV2 | TGTGCCAGCATGGTAGCGGGAGCCGCGAACACCGGGGAGCTGTTTTTT | CASMVAGAANTGELFF
NA | NA | TRBJ2-5 | TRBV14 | TGTGCCAGCAGCCAGGGAGCGGTGACCCAGTACTTC | CASSQGAVTQYF
NA | NA | TRBJ2-1 | TRBV21-1 | TGTGCCAGCAGCAAAGGAACTAGCGGGAGACACAATGAGCAGTTCTTC | CASSKGTSGRHNEQFF
TRBD1 | NA | TRBJ2-1 | TRBV5-4 | TGTGCCAGCAACGGACAGGGGAGGTACAATGAGCAGTTCTTC | CASNGQGRYNEQFF
NA | NA | TRBJ1-5 | TRBV7-2 | TGTGCCAGCAGCGTATCGGGGCAGCCCCAGCATTTT | CASSVSGQPQHF
TRBD2 | few | TRBJ2-3 | TRBV9 | TGTGCCAGCAGCCCTTCCGGGGGACTAGCGGGGACAGATACGCAGTATTTT | CASSPSGGLAGTDTQYF
TRBD2 | NA | TRBJ2-1 | TRBV27 | TGTGCCAGCAGTCACAGACTAGCGGGAGGTCTGTCTTGGGAGCAGTTCTTC | CASSHRLAGGLSWEQFF
NA | NA | TRBJ2-1 | TRBV20-1 | TGCAGTGCCGCAACTAGGAATGAGCAGTTCTTC | CSAATRNEQFF
TRBD2 | NA | TRBJ2-1 | TRBV5-1 | TGCGCCAGCAGCTCGACTAGCGGGAAGGACAATGAGCAGTTCTTC | CASSSTSGKDNEQFF
NA | NA | TRBJ2-7 | TRBV6-2/TRBV6-3 | TGTGCCAGCAGTTACTCGACTTTACCCTACGAGCAGTACTTC | CASSYSTLPYEQYF